This T cell receptor beta chain was captured by sequencing in a study of response to subunit inactivated influenza vaccine. Whole-study findings and limits: Each seasonal influenza vaccination recruits few new T cells, the authors suggested.

As for this clonotype: Its antigen remains unidentified.

The CDR3 is 13 residues long. Germline V gene sequence: CDR1 SGHVS, CDR2 FNYEAQ. V was pared by 5 bases and J by 14 bases, with 10 bases of the junction left unmatched. Using its own MiXCR run on the RT-PCR reads, TCRdb lists one record per CDR3 protein. Of more than 400,000 distinct CDR3 sequences listed, approximately 11% are singletons. This TCR derives from a man between 45 and 60 years old who received an inactivated influenza vaccine. This chain connects TRBV7-6 to TRBJ2-3; 10 bases agree with TRBD2. This material consisted of PBMCs from blood, taken roughly 45 days after vaccination. CDR3 nucleotides: TGTGCCAGCAGCGAAAGGAGCGGGGGGGCGTGGTATTTT. Translation: CASSERSGGAWYF. Full variable domain (outside the CDR3, taken from reference TRBV7-6 and TRBJ2-3): GAGVSQSPRYKVTKRGQDVALRCDPISGHVSLYWYRQALGQGPEFLTYFNYEAQQDKSGLPNDRFSAERPEGSISTLTIQRTEQRDSAMYRCASSERSGGAWYFGPGTRLTVL.